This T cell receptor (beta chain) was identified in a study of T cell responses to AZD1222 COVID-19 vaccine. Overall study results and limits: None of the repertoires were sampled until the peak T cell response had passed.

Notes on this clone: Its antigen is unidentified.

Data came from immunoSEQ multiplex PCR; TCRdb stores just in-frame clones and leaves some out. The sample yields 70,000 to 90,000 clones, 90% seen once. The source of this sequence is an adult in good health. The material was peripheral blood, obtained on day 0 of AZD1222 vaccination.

CDR3 amino acids: CASTQQPAPEKLFF. The CDR3, as DNA: TGTGCCAGCACCCAACAACCCGCGCCTGAAAAACTGTTTTTT. This chain links TRBV7-9 with TRBJ1-4; D remains unclear. Germline loops: CDR1 SEHNR, CDR2 FQNEAQ (reference sequence). Trimming left V 7 bases short and J 7 bases short, with 16 bases between. This CDR3 comprises 14 residues.